This T cell receptor (beta chain) comes out of a study of shared clonotypes between healthy human individuals. In the study overall: Researchers assigned three CD4 naive, three CD4 memory, two CD8 naive and one CD8 memory plate to each donor. Study-level findings and limits: Memory subsets generally showed smaller estimated richness than naive subsets did. Depth was large, yet rarefaction showed that sorted-subset sequencing was incomplete.

TCRdb's table, derived via immunoSEQ multiplex PCR, lists solely in-frame clones and lacks some. The data contain about 820,000 clones, over 90% of them seen just once; the ten biggest clones take up less than 25%. Cells designated naive CD8 were CD45RO-negative and were positively selected for CCR7, with terminally differentiated effector memory CD45RA+ cells excluded. Caucasian adults living in Nashville, Tennessee, provided all samples. Turning to this clone: Its cognate antigen is unknown.

Germline V lookup: CDR1 SEHNR, CDR2 FQNEAQ (reference sequence). CDR3 length: 12 amino acids. The chain joins TRBV7-9 to TRBJ1-1, with D perhaps matching TRBD1 (6 bases). The receptor was derived from a man aged 30 to 39 in good health. Material: naive CD8+ T cells sorted from blood. The CDR3 here is CGTQGLNTEAFF. CDR3 DNA sequence: TGTGGCACGCAGGGGTTGAACACTGAAGCTTTCTTT. The full variable domain, completed using reference TRBV7-9 and TRBJ1-1, is DTGVSQNPRHKITKRGQNVTFRCDPISEHNRLYWYRQTLGQGPEFLTYFQNEAQLEKSRLLSDRFSAERPKGSFSTLEIQRTEQGDSAMYLCGTQGLNTEAFFGQGTRLTVV.